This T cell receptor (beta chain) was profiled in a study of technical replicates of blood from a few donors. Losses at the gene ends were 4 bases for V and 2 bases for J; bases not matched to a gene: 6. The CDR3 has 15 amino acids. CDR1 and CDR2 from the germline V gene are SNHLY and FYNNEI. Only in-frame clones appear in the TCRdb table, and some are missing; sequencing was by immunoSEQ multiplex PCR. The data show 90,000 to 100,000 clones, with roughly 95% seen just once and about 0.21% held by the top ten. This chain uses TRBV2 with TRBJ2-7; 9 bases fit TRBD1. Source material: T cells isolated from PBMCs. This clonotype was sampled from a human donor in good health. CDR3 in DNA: TGTGCCAGCAGTGCTACCGGGACAGGGACCTACGAGCAGTACTTC. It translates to CASSATGTGTYEQYF.